The text below deals with one T cell receptor beta chain. The table came from immunoSEQ multiplex PCR; TCRdb's copy has only in-frame clones and leaves some out. The sample records approximately 270,000 clones, roughly 91% being singletons. This sample was included in a study of blood T cell repertoires in COVID-19. The CDR3 loop spans 13 amino acids. CDR1 is WNHNN, CDR2 SYGVQD, per germline (reference sequence). V lost 0 bases, J lost 7 bases, and 7 bases lay in between. This receptor was identified in an older woman who had recovered from COVID-19. Sequenced input: PBMCs or T cells enriched from blood (not recorded which). J is TRBJ2-1 and V is TRBV10-1; D remains unclear. This CDR3 is CASSESTLNEQFF. The CDR3 DNA sequence: TGCGCCAGCAGTGAGTCGACTCTGAATGAGCAGTTCTTC.